These 27 T cell receptor beta chains were sequenced from one sample in a study of OX40 agonist ivuxolimab in advanced cancers. Data came from immunoSEQ multiplex PCR; TCRdb stores just in-frame clones and leaves some out. Among 35,000 to 40,000 clones, roughly 80% were seen once, and the ten largest hold 12%. This sample comprised CD4+ or CD8+ T cells sorted from blood, obtained in a trial of the OX40 agonist ivuxolimab. All receptors derive from an adult with an advanced solid tumor such as melanoma, head and neck, liver or kidney cancer.

This clone showed up just a few times. The chain combines TRBV2 with TRBJ1-4; 8 positions agree with TRBD1. The CDR3 contains 14 residues. The ends lost 6 bases at V and 5 bases at J; junction bases unmatched: 5. Germline CDR1 reads SNHLY; CDR2 reads FYNNEI. The CDR3 loop reads CASSPGTGNEKLFF. In DNA, the CDR3 is TGTGCCAGCAGCCCCGGGACAGGAAATGAAAAACTGTTTTTT.

The V and J genes are TRBV9 and TRBJ2-7; D is unresolved. Trimming shortened V by 3 bases and J by 6 bases, and 7 bases separated the two germline ends. This CDR3 spans 11 amino acids. Germline CDR1 is SGDLS and CDR2 is YYNGEE. CDR3 sequence: CASSGGGEQYF. The DNA of the CDR3 is TGTGCCAGCAGCGGAGGCGGCGAGCAGTACTTC.

The genes are TRBV28 and TRBJ1-2; D unresolved. Germline CDR1 MDHEN, CDR2 SYDVKM. Trimming removed 3 bases at V and 8 bases at J, with 10 bases between. CDR3 size: 12 residues. CDR3 loop: CASSFGSLGYTF. CDR3 nucleotides: TGTGCCAGCAGTTTTGGCAGTCTCGGCTACACCTTC.

The J gene is TRBJ2-7, the V gene TRBV6-1; 12 bases agree with TRBD2. CDR1 MNHNS and CDR2 SASEGT come from the germline V gene. V was clipped by 3 bases and J by 1 base; unmatched bases: 1. This CDR3 region has 15 residues. CDR3 sequence: CASSETSGSSYEQYF. In DNA form, the CDR3 reads TGTGCCAGCAGTGAGACTAGCGGGAGTTCCTACGAGCAGTACTTC.

The rearrangement joins TRBV19 to TRBJ2-1; 13 bases align to TRBD2. The germline V gene has CDR1 LNHDA and CDR2 SQIVND (reference sequence). The CDR3 covers 20 residues. J was trimmed by 4 bases and V by 1 base; bases with no gene match: 13. CDR3 loop: CASSIAGAAGTSGTYNEQFF. The DNA of the CDR3 is TGTGCCAGTAGTATAGCTGGGGCAGCCGGGACTAGCGGGACTTACAATGAGCAGTTCTTC.

This chain links TRBV11-2 with TRBJ2-3, with a tentative D call TRBD2 (5 bases). V was pared by 1 base and J by 2 bases, with 10 bases between. The CDR3 covers 15 residues. The V gene's germline CDR1 is SGHAT and CDR2 FQNNGV. DNA for the CDR3: TGTGCCAGCAGCTTAGGAACAGCGGCCACAGATACGCAGTATTTT. This gives the protein CASSLGTAATDTQYF.

This clone occurred a few times. The rearrangement links TRBV6-5 to TRBJ2-7; TRBD1 aligns across 11 bases. Germline V gives CDR1 MNHEY, CDR2 SVGAGI. The CDR3 runs to 14 residues. Trimming removed 6 bases from V and 5 bases from J; junction bases left unmatched: 6. The CDR3 nucleotides read TGTGCCAGCAGAAAAGGGACAGGGGGTAACGAGCAGTACTTC. Translating gives CASRKGTGGNEQYF.

This clone was counted only a few times. The rearrangement joins TRBV19 to TRBJ1-1; D ambiguous. Per germline, CDR1 LNHDA and CDR2 SQIVND (reference sequence). This CDR3 region has 10 residues. With 6 bases removed from V and 5 bases from J, the gap between germline ends came to 4 bases. CDR3 sequence reads: CASRSTEAFF. CDR3 sequence (DNA): TGTGCCAGTAGGTCTACTGAAGCTTTCTTT.

The rearrangement links TRBV7-9 to TRBJ2-5; the D is unclear. Germline CDR1 is SEHNR and CDR2 is FQNEAQ (reference sequence). V gave up 6 bases and J gave up 1 base, with 12 bases separating them. There are 14 residues in the CDR3. Here the CDR3 reads CASSPPNSQETQYF. In DNA form, the CDR3 reads TGTGCCAGCAGTCCGCCGAACAGCCAAGAGACCCAGTACTTC.

This rearrangement joins TRBV21-1 to TRBJ2-7; TRBD1 was called by the table and not checked on the DNA. TRBV21-1 is reported as a pseudogene. The CDR3 has 16 residues. The CDR3 is CASRESDRVYLYEQYF. The CDR3 DNA reads as TGTGCCAGCAGGGAAAGTGACAGGGTATACCTCTACGAGCAGTACTTC.

The rearrangement links TRBV5-4 to TRBJ2-1, with TRBD2 matching over 7 bases. The germline V gene encodes CDR1 SGHNT and CDR2 YYREEE (reference sequence). CDR3 length: 16 amino acids. J gave up 1 base and V 6 bases, and 10 bases lay outside the gene matches. The CDR3 sequence: CASKLPSGASYNEQFF. CDR3 sequence (DNA): TGTGCCAGCAAGCTACCGAGCGGGGCTTCCTACAATGAGCAGTTCTTC.

This clone is a singleton in its sample. The gene calls are TRBV19 and TRBJ1-2; D remains unclear. Per the germline V gene, CDR1 is LNHDA and CDR2 is SQIVND (reference sequence). CDR3 length equals 13 residues. The V end was cut by 3 bases, the J end by 4 bases, with 9 bases between. The CDR3 nucleotides are TGTGCCAGTAGTATCCTCCAGGCCTATGGCTACACCTTC. Its translation: CASSILQAYGYTF.

This rearrangement joins TRBV7-9 to TRBJ2-3; 13 bases map to TRBD2. The ends lost 4 bases at V and 6 bases at J; junction bases unmatched: 4. CDR1 SEHNR and CDR2 FQNEAQ come from the germline V gene (reference sequence). The CDR3 runs 15 residues. The CDR3 is CASSWGLAGPDTQYF. CDR3 nucleotides: TGTGCCAGCAGCTGGGGACTAGCGGGACCGGATACGCAGTATTTT.

The V gene is TRBV18, the J gene TRBJ2-1, with D perhaps matching TRBD2 (6 bases). The CDR3 has 17 amino acids. Germline-derived CDR1 and CDR2 are KGHSH and LQKENI. V lost 4 bases and J 6 bases, leaving 22 bases between the germline ends. In DNA form, the CDR3 reads TGTGCCAGCTCACTAATTGCCCCCGGGCAGCGGGCCAATGAGCAGTTCTTC. It codes for CASSLIAPGQRANEQFF.

The rearrangement uses TRBV19 and TRBJ2-7, with D tentatively TRBD2 (6 bases). V lost 3 bases and J 6 bases, leaving 15 bases between the germline ends. The CDR3 sequence is 14 residues long. CDR1 LNHDA and CDR2 SQIVND come from the germline V gene (reference sequence). In nucleotides, the CDR3 is TGTGCCAGTAGTATTGTGGGCGGGGCTGGCGAGCAGTACTTC. This encodes CASSIVGGAGEQYF.

The chain recombines TRBV28 with TRBJ2-7; D is uncertain. Germline V gives CDR1 MDHEN, CDR2 SYDVKM. CDR3 length: 12 residues. V lost 2 bases, J lost 2 bases, and 4 bases lay in between. The CDR3 region is CASSLEPYEQYF. The CDR3 DNA sequence: TGTGCCAGCAGTTTAGAGCCCTACGAGCAGTACTTC.

The chain combines TRBV4-3 with TRBJ1-1; unclear D gene. Germline values: CDR1 LGHNA, CDR2 YSLEER. This CDR3 spans 14 amino acids. Trimming stripped 0 bases from V and 0 bases from J, with 5 bases between. The CDR3 coding sequence is TGCGCCAGCAGCCAAGATCCCTTGAACACTGAAGCTTTCTTT. It specifies CASSQDPLNTEAFF.

V is TRBV20-1 and J is TRBJ2-5; D not resolved. This CDR3 comprises 10 residues. Looked up from germline, CDR1 is DFQATT and CDR2 is SNEGSKA (reference sequence). V was clipped by 5 bases and J by 14 bases, with 15 bases between them. DNA of the CDR3: TGCAGTGCTTCGTGGGATCTTCCCTACTTC. This encodes CSASWDLPYF.

V gene TRBV2 combines with J gene TRBJ2-2, with 7 bases lining up with TRBD1. This CDR3 region has 13 residues. The germline V gene encodes CDR1 SNHLY and CDR2 FYNNEI. The ends lost 7 bases at V and 7 bases at J; junction bases unmatched: 6. CDR3 sequence reads: CASKGTAFGELFF. In DNA form, the CDR3 reads TGTGCCAGCAAAGGGACAGCATTCGGGGAGCTGTTTTTT.

The J gene is TRBJ1-2, the V gene TRBV2, with D possibly TRBD1 on 6 matching bases. Germline CDR1 is SNHLY and CDR2 is FYNNEI. The CDR3 sequence is 13 residues long. The V and J ends lost 6 bases and 2 bases respectively, with 10 bases between them. The CDR3 loop is CASRQDRNYGYTF. For the CDR3, the DNA is TGTGCCAGCAGACAAGACAGGAACTATGGCTACACCTTC.

The chain combines TRBV6-1 with TRBJ1-1, with D perhaps TRBD1 (5 bases). The CDR3 covers 15 residues. V lost 7 bases and J lost 5, with 20 bases in between. The germline V gene has CDR1 MNHNS and CDR2 SASEGT. The DNA of the CDR3 is TGTGCCAGCACTGCGGGGCCTATTTTAGGGACTGAAGCTTTCTTT. Protein product: CASTAGPILGTEAFF.

The CDR3 spells CASSLRNQPQHF. For the CDR3, the DNA is TGTGCCAGCAGTTTAAGGAATCAGCCCCAGCATTTT. This chain connects TRBV27 to TRBJ1-5; D not resolved. Germline-derived CDR1 and CDR2 are MNHEY and SMNVEV (reference sequence). This CDR3 region has 12 residues. Deletions cut 2 bases from V and 4 bases from J, with 3 bases between.

V and J are TRBV28 and TRBJ2-2; the D is unclear. CDR1 is MDHEN and CDR2 is SYDVKM in the germline V gene. Trimming stripped 1 base from V and 7 bases from J, with 10 bases between. This CDR3 spans 14 amino acids. The CDR3 region has the DNA TGTGCCAGCAGTTTATTCCCGACGGTCGGGGAGCTGTTTTTT. This encodes CASSLFPTVGELFF.

This sequence joins TRBV27 and TRBJ1-2; D call uncertain. V dropped 7 bases and J dropped 2 bases, with 8 bases sitting between them. Germline V gene lookup returns CDR1 MNHEY and CDR2 SMNVEV (reference sequence). The CDR3 covers 12 residues. In nucleotides, the CDR3 is TGTGCCAGCAAGGAGCGAAACTATGGCTACACCTTC. This gives the protein CASKERNYGYTF.

The V and J genes are TRBV29-1 and TRBJ2-1; 9 positions agree with TRBD1. Unmatched junction bases numbered 4, after V lost 3 bases and J lost 7 bases. Germline V gene sequence: CDR1 SQVTM, CDR2 ANQGSEA. The CDR3 length is 13 residues. CDR3 in amino acids: CSVETGGRNEQFF. The CDR3 coding sequence is TGCAGCGTTGAGACAGGGGGAAGGAATGAGCAGTTCTTC.

On this clone: This specimen includes other DNA sequences encoding the same CDR3. The chain couples TRBV5-4 to TRBJ1-2, with D uncertain. The CDR3 consists of 13 residues. Looked up from germline, CDR1 is SGHNT and CDR2 is YYREEE (reference sequence). Trimming stripped 0 bases from V and 2 bases from J, with 5 bases between. As DNA, the CDR3 is TGTGCCAGCAGCTTGGGGCAGAACTATGGCTACACCTTC. Its translation: CASSLGQNYGYTF.

The chain joins TRBV11-2 to TRBJ2-7; D gene uncertain. Deletions cut 1 base from V and 6 bases from J, with 4 bases between. Germline V gene lookup returns CDR1 SGHAT and CDR2 FQNNGV. The CDR3 runs to 11 residues. The CDR3 DNA reads TGTGCCAGCAGCTTAGCGAGCGAGCAGTACTTC. Translating it yields CASSLASEQYF.